This T cell receptor (beta chain) was retrieved from a study of blood T cell repertoires in COVID-19 (TCRdb year 2020). Regarding the research as a whole: Samples from collaborators originated in the United States, Italy and Spain and spanned both the acute and convalescent phases of COVID-19. The material from the prospective study consisted of cDNA or gDNA derived from T cells, B-cell-depleted T cells, or PBMCs. Deeply sampled blood TCRbeta repertoires from subjects exposed to, actively infected with, or recovered from COVID-19 were included in the dataset. The repertoires were released in a freely available public database meant as a resource for research on the immune response to SARS-CoV-2. The samples were drawn from the first 160 participants of the ongoing ImmuneRACE study and from over a thousand subjects provided by 6 global collaborators. Sample metadata almost always included a de-identified subject ID, COVID-19 status, age in years and sex. Where available, HLA class I and class II types were taken from metadata supplied by the sample provider and were not determined by assay-based typing. Study-wide conclusions, independent of this receptor: The amount of clinical and demographic metadata varied by source and participant and was provided uncurated.

TCRbeta CDR3 regions were amplified from genomic DNA by means of the immunoSEQ Assay, a bias-controlled multiplex PCR. On the authors' methods: The number of nucleated cells in each sample was estimated by amplification of reference gene primers within the assay. To quantify the absolute abundance of each unique TCRbeta CDR3 rearrangement, sequence reads were collapsed and filtered. Productive Simpson clonality was computed per sample as the square root of Simpson's diversity index over productive rearrangements. In its TCRdb copy, this immuneACCESS table keeps in-frame sequences only and misses some clones. Where compared with another copy, unresolved V genes explain less than half of these, and the others have no known cause. V, J and clone size are those of that table, while D and trimming were read from the DNA. The sample table holds about 70,000 clones, of which over 85% were seen once. The ten largest clones capture approximately 1.5% of the sample.

A single count supports this clone. Its antigen has not been determined. Base qualities are not at hand, and no much larger clone is one base apart. V ends up 9 bases short and J 8 bases short, with an unmatched junction base count of 12. CDR3 length: 14 amino acids, cysteine to phenylalanine. The CDR3 DNA has 42 bases and is translated from base 1. As encoded in the germline V gene, CDR1 is SGHTS while CDR2 is YDEGEE. Collaborating institutions collected whole blood in K2EDTA tubes following their own protocols. For TCRbeta analysis, collaborators shipped samples as frozen whole blood, isolated PBMCs, or DNA extracted from either of those sample types.

The TCR comes from a man aged 55 to 70 with acute or convalescent COVID-19. Recombination linked TRBV5-8 to TRBJ2-1, and 9 junctional nucleotides match TRBD1. The material sequenced was peripheral blood. CDR3 sequence: CATGQGTLKDEQFF. The DNA is TGTGCCACCGGACAGGGGACCCTTAAGGATGAGCAGTTCTTC. Extended through the reference TRBV5-8 and TRBJ2-1 proteins, this CDR3 yields the full variable domain: EAGVTQSPTHLIKTRGQQATLRCSPISGHTSVYWYQQALGLGLQFLLWYDEGEERNRGNFPPRFSGRQFPNYSSELNVNALELEDSALYLCATGQGTLKDEQFFGPGTRLTVL.